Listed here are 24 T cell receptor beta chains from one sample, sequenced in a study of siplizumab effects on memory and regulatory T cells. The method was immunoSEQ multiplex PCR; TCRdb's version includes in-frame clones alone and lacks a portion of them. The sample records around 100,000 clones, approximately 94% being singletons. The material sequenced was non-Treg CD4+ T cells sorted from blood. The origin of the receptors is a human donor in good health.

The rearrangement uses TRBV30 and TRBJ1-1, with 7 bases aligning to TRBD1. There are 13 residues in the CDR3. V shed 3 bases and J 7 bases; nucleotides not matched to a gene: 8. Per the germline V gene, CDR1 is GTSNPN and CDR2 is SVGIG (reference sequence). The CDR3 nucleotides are TGTGCCTGGAGGGAAGGGGGCTGGGGTGAAGCTTTCTTT. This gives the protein CAWREGGWGEAFF.

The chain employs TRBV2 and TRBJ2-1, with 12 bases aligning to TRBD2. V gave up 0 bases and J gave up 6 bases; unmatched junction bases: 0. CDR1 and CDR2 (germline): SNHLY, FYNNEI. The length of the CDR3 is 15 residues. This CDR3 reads CASSEATSGSNEQFF. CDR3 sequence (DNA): TGTGCCAGCAGTGAAGCGACTAGCGGGAGCAATGAGCAGTTCTTC.

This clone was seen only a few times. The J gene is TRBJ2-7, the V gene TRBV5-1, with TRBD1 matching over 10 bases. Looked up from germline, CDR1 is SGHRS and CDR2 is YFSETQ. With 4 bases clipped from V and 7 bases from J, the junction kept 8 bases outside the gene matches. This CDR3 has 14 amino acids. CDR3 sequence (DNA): TGCGCCAGCAGCACATCCGGGACAGGGGAGGAGCAGTACTTC. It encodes CASSTSGTGEEQYF.

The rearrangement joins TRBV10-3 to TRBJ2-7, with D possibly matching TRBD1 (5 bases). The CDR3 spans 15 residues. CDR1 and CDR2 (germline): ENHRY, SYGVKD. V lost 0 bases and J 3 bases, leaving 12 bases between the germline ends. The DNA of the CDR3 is TGTGCCATCAGTGAGTCGGTAGGGGTCAACTACGAGCAGTACTTC. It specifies CAISESVGVNYEQYF.

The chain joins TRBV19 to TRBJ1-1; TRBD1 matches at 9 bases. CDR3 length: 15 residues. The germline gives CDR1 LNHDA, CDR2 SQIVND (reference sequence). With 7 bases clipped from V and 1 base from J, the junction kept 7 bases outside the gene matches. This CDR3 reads CASTPRQGGNTEAFF. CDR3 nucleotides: TGTGCCAGTACCCCCCGACAGGGGGGGAACACTGAAGCTTTCTTT.

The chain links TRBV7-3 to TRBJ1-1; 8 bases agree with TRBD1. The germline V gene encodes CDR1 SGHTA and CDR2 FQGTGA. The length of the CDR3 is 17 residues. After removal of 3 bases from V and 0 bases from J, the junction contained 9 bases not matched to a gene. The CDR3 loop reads CASSLTTGDVMNTEAFF. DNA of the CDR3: TGTGCCAGCAGCTTGACGACAGGGGATGTGATGAACACTGAAGCTTTCTTT.

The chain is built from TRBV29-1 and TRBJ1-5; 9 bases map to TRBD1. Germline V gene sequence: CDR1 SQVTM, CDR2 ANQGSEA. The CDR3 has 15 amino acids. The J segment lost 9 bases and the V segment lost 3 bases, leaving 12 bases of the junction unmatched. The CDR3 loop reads CSVEETGTGNGPQHF. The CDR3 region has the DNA TGCAGCGTTGAGGAAACCGGGACAGGGAACGGGCCCCAGCATTTT.

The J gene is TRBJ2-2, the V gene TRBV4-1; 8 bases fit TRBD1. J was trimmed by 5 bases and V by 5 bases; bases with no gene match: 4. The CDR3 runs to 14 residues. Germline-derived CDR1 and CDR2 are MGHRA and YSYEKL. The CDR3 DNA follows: TGCGCCAGCAGCTACAGGGGGATGACCGGGGAGCTGTTTTTT. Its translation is CASSYRGMTGELFF.

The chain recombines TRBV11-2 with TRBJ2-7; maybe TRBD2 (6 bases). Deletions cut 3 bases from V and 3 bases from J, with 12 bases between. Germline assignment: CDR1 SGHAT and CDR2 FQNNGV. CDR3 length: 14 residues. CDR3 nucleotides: TGTGCCAGCAGCTTGCTAGCGCCGGGCTACGAGCAGTACTTC. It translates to CASSLLAPGYEQYF.

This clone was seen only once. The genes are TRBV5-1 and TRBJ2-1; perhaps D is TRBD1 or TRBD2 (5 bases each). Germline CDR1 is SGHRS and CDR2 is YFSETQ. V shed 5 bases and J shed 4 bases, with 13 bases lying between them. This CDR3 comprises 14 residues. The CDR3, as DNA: TGCGCCAGCAGTTCCGGGACGTCATACAATGAGCAGTTCTTC. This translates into CASSSGTSYNEQFF. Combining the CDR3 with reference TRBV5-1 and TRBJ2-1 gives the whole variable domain KAGVTQTPRYLIKTRGQQVTLSCSPISGHRSVSWYQQTPGQGLQFLFEYFSETQRNKGNFPGRFSGRQFSNSRSEMNVSTLELGDSALYLCASSSGTSYNEQFFGPGTRLTVL.

CDR3 in amino acids: CASSLNSGGTDTQYF. DNA of the CDR3: TGTGCCAGCAGCTTAAATAGCGGGGGCACAGATACGCAGTATTTT. The chain employs TRBV7-3 and TRBJ2-3, with 8 bases aligning to TRBD2. The germline CDR1 and CDR2 sequences are SGHTA and FQGTGA. This CDR3 contains 15 residues. Unmatched junction bases numbered 1, after V lost 1 base and J lost 1 base.

The CDR3 protein is CASSPGTSGYNEQFF. The CDR3 DNA reads as TGTGCCAGCTCACCAGGGACTAGCGGCTACAATGAGCAGTTCTTC. The rearrangement joins TRBV18 to TRBJ2-1, with 11 nucleotides matching TRBD2. After removal of 2 bases from V and 3 bases from J, the junction contained 0 bases not matched to a gene. The germline CDR1 and CDR2 sequences are KGHSH and LQKENI. The CDR3 has 15 amino acids.

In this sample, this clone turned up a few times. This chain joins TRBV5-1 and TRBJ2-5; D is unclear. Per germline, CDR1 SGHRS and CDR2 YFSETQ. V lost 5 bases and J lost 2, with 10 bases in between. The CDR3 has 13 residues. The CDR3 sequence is CASRLTVQETQYF. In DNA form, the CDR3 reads TGCGCCAGCAGGTTAACAGTACAAGAGACCCAGTACTTC.

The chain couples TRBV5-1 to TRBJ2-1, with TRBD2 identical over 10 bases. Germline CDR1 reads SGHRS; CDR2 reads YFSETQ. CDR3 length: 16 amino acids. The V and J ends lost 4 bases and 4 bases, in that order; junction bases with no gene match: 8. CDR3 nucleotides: TGCGCCAGCAGCCGCTCAACTAGCGGGATTTACAATGAGCAGTTCTTC. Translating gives CASSRSTSGIYNEQFF.

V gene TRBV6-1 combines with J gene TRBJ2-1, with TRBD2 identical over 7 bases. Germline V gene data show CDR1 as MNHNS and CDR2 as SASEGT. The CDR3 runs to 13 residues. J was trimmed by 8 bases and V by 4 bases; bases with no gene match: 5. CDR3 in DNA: TGTGCCAGCAGTGGGCGGGGAGGGTATGAGCAGTTCTTC. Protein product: CASSGRGGYEQFF.

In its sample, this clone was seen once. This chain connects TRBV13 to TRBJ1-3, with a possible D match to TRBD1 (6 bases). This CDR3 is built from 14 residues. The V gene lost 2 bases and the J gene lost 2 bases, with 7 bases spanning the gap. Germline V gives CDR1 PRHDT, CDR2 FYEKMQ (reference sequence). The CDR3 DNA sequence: TGTGCCAGCAGCTTAACAGGGCCTGGAAACACCATATATTTT. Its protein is CASSLTGPGNTIYF. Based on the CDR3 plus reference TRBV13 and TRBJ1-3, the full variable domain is AAGVIQSPRHLIKEKRETATLKCYPIPRHDTVYWYQQGPGQDPQFLISFYEKMQSDKGSIPDRFSAQQFSDYHSELNMSSLELGDSALYFCASSLTGPGNTIYFGEGSWLTVV.

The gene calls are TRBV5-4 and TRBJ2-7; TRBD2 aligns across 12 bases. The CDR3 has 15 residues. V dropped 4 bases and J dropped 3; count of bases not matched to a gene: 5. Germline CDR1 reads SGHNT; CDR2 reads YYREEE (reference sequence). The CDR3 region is CASSKGLAGNYEQYF. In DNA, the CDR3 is TGTGCCAGCAGCAAAGGACTAGCGGGGAACTACGAGCAGTACTTC.

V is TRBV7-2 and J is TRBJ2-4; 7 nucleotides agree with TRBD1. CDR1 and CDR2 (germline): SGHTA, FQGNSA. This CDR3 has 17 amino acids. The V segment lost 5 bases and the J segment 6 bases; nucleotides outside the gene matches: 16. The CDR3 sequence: CASSLAGGSAGLNIQYF. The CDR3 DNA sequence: TGTGCCAGCAGCCTCGCAGGGGGATCGGCGGGTCTAAACATTCAGTACTTC.

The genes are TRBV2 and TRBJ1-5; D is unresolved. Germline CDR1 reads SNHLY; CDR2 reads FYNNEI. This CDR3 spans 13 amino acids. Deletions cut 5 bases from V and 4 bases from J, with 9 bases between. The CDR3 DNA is TGTGCCAGCAGTTACGGTCATAATCAGCCCCAGCATTTT. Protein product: CASSYGHNQPQHF.

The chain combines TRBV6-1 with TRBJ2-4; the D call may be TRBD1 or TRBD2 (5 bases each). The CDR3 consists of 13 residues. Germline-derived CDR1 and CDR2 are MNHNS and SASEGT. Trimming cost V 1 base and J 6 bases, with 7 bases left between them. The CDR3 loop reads CASSEVGGNIQYF. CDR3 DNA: TGTGCCAGCAGTGAAGTTGGGGGAAACATTCAGTACTTC.

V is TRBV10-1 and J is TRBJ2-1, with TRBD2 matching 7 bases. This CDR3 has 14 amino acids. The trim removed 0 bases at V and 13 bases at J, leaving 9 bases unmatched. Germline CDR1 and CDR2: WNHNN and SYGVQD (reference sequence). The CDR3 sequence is CASSESGGRDLQFF. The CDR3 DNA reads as TGCGCCAGCAGTGAGTCGGGTGGGAGGGACCTACAGTTCTTC.

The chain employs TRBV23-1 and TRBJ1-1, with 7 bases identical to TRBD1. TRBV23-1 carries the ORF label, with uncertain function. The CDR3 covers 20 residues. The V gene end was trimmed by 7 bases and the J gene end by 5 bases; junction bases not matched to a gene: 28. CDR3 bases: TGCGCCAGCAACCAACAGGGGAGTTCCCCCAAAAGGAGGGGGCGTACTGAAGCTTTCTTT. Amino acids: CASNQQGSSPKRRGRTEAFF.

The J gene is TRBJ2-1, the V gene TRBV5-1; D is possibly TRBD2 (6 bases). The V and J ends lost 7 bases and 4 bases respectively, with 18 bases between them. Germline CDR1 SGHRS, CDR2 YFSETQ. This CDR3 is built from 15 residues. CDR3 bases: TGCGCCAGCGGTACGACTCCGGGGACTTACAATGAGCAGTTCTTC. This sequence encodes CASGTTPGTYNEQFF. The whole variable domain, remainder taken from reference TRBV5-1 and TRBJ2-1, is KAGVTQTPRYLIKTRGQQVTLSCSPISGHRSVSWYQQTPGQGLQFLFEYFSETQRNKGNFPGRFSGRQFSNSRSEMNVSTLELGDSALYLCASGTTPGTYNEQFFGPGTRLTVL.

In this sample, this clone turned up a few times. CDR3 protein: CASSQERGVDRGYEQYF. DNA for the CDR3: TGCGCCAGCAGCCAAGAGAGGGGAGTGGACAGGGGTTACGAGCAGTACTTC. The rearrangement links TRBV4-1 to TRBJ2-7; TRBD1 aligns across 9 bases. This CDR3 spans 17 amino acids. CDR1 and CDR2 (germline): MGHRA, YSYEKL. With 0 bases clipped from V and 4 bases from J, the junction kept 10 bases outside the gene matches.